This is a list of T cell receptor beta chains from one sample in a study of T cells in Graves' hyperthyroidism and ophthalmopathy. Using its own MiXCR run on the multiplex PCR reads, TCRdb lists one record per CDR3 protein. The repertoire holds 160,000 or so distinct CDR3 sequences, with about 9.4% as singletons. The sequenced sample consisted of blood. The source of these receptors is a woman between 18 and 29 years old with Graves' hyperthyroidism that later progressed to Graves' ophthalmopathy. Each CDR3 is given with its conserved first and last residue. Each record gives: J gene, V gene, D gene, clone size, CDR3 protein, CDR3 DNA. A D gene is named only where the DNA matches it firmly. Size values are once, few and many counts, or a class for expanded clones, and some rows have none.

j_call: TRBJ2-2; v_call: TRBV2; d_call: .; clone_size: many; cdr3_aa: CASSVGQGFNTGELFF; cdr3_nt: TGTGCCAGCAGTGTCGGGCAGGGTTTTAACACCGGGGAGCTGTTTTTT
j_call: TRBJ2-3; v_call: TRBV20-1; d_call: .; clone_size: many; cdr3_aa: CSARDQDRGGDTDTQYF; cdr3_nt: TGCAGTGCTAGAGACCAAGACAGGGGAGGGGACACAGATACGCAGTATTTT
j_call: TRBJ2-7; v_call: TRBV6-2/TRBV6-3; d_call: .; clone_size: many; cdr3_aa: CASSYSGATAYEQYF; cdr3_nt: TGTGCCAGCAGTTACTCGGGGGCTACGGCCTACGAGCAGTACTTC
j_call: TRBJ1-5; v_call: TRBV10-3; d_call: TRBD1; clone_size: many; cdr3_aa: CAISSPGQGLSNQPQHF; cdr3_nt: TGTGCCATCAGTAGTCCGGGACAGGGGCTTAGCAATCAGCCCCAGCATTTT
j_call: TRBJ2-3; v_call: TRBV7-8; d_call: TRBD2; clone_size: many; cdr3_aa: CASSLSRFGLAGNTDTQYF; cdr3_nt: TGTGCCAGCAGCTTATCCAGATTCGGACTAGCGGGAAACACAGATACGCAGTATTTT
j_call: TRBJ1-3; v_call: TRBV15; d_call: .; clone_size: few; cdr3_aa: CATSRVSAGAIGNTIYF; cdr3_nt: TGTGCCACCAGCAGAGTGTCCGCGGGGGCTATTGGAAACACCATATATTTT
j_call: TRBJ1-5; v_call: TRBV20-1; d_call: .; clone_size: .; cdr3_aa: CSALRGGGNQPQHF; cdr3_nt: TGCAGTGCTTTACGTGGTGGGGGCAATCAGCCCCAGCATTTT
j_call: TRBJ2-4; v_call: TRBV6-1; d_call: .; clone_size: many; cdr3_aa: CAISLANLAKNIQYF; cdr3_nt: TGTGCCATAAGCTTGGCAAACCTAGCCAAAAACATTCAGTACTTC
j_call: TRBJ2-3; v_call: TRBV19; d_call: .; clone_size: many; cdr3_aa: CASSIIGLASTDTQYF; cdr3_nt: TGTGCCAGTAGTATAATTGGGCTAGCGAGCACAGATACGCAGTATTTT
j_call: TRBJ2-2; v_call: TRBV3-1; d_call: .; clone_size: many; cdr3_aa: CASSQDTNTGELFF; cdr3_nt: TGTGCCAGCAGCCAAGACACGAACACCGGGGAGCTGTTTTTT
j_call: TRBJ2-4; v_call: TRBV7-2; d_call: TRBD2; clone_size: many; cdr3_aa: CASSSGTSGLHKNIQYF; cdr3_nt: TGTGCCAGCAGCTCCGGGACTAGCGGGCTCCACAAAAACATTCAGTACTTC
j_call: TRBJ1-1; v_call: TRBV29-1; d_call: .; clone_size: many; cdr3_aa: CSAGTNTEAFF; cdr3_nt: TGCAGCGCCGGGACGAACACTGAAGCTTTCTTT
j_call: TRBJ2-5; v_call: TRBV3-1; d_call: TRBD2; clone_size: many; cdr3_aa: CASNLAGGPETQYF; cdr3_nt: TGTGCCAGCAACCTAGCGGGAGGGCCTGAGACCCAGTACTTC
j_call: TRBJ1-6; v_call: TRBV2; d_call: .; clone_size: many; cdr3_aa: CASSEWQNNSPLHF; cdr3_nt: TGTGCCAGCAGTGAGTGGCAGAATAATTCACCCCTCCACTTT
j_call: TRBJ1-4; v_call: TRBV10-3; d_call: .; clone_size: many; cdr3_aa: CAISGSAGNEKLFF; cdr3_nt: TGTGCCATCAGTGGGTCGGCAGGGAATGAAAAACTGTTTTTT
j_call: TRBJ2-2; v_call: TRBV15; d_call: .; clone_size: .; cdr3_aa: CATSSGPTGELFF; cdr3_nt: TGTGCCACCAGCAGTGGACCAACCGGGGAGCTGTTTTTT
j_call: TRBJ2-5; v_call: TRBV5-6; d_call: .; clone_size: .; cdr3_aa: CASSVRGTQYF; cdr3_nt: TGTGCCAGCAGCGTAAGGGGGACCCAGTACTTC
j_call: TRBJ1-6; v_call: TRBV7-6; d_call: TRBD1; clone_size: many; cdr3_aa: CASSLAEDRKYNSPLHF; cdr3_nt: TGTGCCAGCAGCCTAGCCGAGGACAGGAAATATAATTCACCCCTCCACTTT
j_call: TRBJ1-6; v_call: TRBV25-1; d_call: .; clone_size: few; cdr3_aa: CASSEAQYTSPLHF; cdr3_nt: TGTGCCAGCAGTGAAGCACAGTATACCTCACCCCTCCACTTT
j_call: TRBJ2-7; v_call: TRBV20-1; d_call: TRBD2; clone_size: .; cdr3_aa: CSARDFTSGIYEQYF; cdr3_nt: TGCAGTGCTAGAGATTTCACTAGCGGGATCTACGAGCAGTACTTC
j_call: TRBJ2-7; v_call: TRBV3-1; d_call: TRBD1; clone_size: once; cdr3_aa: CASRAQGAYEQYF; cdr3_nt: TGTGCCAGCAGGGCGCAGGGGGCTTACGAGCAGTACTTC
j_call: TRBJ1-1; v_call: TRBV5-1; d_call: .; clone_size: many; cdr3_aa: CASSLAPPKGTEAFF; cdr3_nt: TGCGCCAGCAGCTTGGCGCCACCTAAGGGGACTGAAGCTTTCTTT
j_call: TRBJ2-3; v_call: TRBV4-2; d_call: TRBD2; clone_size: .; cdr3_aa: CASSQKLAVSTDTQYF; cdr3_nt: TGTGCCAGCAGCCAAAAACTAGCGGTTAGCACAGATACGCAGTATTTT
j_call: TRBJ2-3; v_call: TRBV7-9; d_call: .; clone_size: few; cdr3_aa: CASSSRGGTADTQYF; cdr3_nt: TGTGCCAGCAGCTCAAGGGGGGGGACGGCAGATACGCAGTATTTT
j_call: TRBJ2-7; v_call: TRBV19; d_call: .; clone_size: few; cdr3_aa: CASSPGHGVEQYF; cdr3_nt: TGTGCCAGTAGCCCGGGACACGGAGTAGAGCAGTACTTC
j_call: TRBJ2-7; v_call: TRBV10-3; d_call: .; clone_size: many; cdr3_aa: CATKARGGGDYEQYF; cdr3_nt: TGTGCCACCAAGGCGAGGGGCGGGGGCGACTACGAGCAGTACTTC
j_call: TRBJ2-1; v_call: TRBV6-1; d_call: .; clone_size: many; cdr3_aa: CASRPGPINEQFF; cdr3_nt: TGTGCCAGCAGACCGGGACCAATCAATGAGCAGTTCTTC
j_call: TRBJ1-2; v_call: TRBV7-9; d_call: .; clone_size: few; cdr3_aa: CASSLDGLLGGYTF; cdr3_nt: TGTGCCAGCAGCCTGGACGGTCTCTTAGGGGGCTACACCTTC
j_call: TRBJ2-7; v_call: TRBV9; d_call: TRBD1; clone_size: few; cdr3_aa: CASSVNSGTATYEQYF; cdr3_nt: TGTGCCAGCAGCGTAAATTCCGGGACAGCTACCTACGAGCAGTACTTC
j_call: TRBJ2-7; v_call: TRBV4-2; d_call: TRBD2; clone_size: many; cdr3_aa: CASSQELPLSGREDYEQYF; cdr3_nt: TGTGCCAGCAGCCAAGAGCTGCCCTTGAGTGGGCGGGAGGATTACGAGCAGTACTTC
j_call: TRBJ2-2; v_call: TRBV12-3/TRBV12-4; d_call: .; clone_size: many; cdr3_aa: CASSPVRGGLTGELFF; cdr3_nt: TGTGCCAGCAGTCCCGTGAGGGGGGGCCTCACCGGGGAGCTGTTTTTT
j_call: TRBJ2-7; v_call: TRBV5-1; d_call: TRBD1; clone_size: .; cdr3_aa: CASSPTDRVRDEQYF; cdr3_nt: TGCGCCAGCAGCCCAACCGACAGGGTTAGGGACGAGCAGTACTTC
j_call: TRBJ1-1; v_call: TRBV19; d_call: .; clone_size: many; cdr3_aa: CASNYRAGYTEAFF; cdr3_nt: TGTGCCAGTAACTACAGGGCGGGATACACTGAAGCTTTCTTT
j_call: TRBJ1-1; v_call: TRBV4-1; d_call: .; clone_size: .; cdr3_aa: CASSPKGSGGSTEAFF; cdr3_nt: TGCGCCAGCAGCCCCAAAGGGTCTGGGGGGAGCACTGAGGCTTTCTTT
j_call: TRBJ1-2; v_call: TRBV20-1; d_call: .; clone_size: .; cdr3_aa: CSAFDIRYGYTF; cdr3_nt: TGCAGTGCTTTCGACATTCGCTATGGCTACACCTTC
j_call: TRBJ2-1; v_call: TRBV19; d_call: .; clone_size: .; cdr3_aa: CASSSKGPSYSYDEQFF; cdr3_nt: TGTGCCAGTAGTTCCAAGGGGCCCTCTTACTCCTACGATGAGCAGTTCTTC
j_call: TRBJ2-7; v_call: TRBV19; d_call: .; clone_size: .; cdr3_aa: CASSIVMRAGGEQYF; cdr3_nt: TGTGCCAGTAGTATAGTGATGCGGGCCGGAGGGGAGCAGTACTTC
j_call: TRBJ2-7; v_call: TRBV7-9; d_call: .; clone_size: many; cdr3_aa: CASSLDVYEQYF; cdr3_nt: TGTGCCAGCAGCTTAGACGTCTACGAGCAGTACTTC
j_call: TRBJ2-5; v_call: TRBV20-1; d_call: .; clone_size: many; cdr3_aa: CSARDGTHSQETQYF; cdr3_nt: TGCAGTGCTAGAGATGGGACCCACAGCCAAGAGACCCAGTACTTC
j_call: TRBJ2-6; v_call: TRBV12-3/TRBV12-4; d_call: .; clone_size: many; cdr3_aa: CASSSRGSGANVLTF; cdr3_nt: TGTGCCAGCAGTTCCCGTGGGTCTGGGGCCAACGTCCTGACTTTC
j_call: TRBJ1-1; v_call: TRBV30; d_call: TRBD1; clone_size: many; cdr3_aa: CAWSVRQGSGNTEAFF; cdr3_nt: TGTGCCTGGAGTGTAAGACAGGGGAGCGGTAACACTGAAGCTTTCTTT
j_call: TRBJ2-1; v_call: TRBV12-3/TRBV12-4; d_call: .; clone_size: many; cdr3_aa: CASSLLGSLEEQFF; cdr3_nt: TGTGCCAGCAGTTTATTGGGATCTCTGGAGGAGCAGTTCTTC
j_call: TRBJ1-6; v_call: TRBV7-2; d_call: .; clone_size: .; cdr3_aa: CASSLTQGRNSPLHF; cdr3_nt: TGTGCCAGCAGCTTAACCCAAGGAAGGAATTCACCCCTCCACTTT
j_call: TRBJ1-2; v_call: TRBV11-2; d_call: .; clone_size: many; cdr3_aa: CASSLGGTNYGYTF; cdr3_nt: TGTGCCAGCAGCTTAGGTGGGACAAACTATGGCTACACCTTC
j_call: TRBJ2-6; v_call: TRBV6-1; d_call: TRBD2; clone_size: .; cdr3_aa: CASRMGGWGSGANVLTF; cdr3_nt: TGTGCCAGCAGAATGGGGGGGTGGGGCTCTGGGGCCAACGTCCTGACTTTC
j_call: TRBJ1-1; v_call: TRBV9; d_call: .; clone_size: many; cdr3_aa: CASSVGAGLNTEAFF; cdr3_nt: TGTGCCAGCAGCGTAGGGGCAGGGTTGAACACTGAAGCTTTCTTT
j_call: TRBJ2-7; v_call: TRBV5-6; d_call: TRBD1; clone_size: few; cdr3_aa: CASTTTGASYEQYF; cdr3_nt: TGTGCCAGCACCACCACAGGGGCTTCCTACGAGCAGTACTTC
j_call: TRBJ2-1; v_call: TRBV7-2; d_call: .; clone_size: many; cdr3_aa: CASSLSRDNEQFF; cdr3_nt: TGTGCCAGCAGCCTATCGAGGGACAATGAGCAGTTCTTC
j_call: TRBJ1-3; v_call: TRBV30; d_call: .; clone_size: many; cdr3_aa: CASKQSGTTRLGNTIYF; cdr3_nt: TGTGCCTCTAAACAATCCGGGACAACGCGTTTAGGAAACACCATATATTTT
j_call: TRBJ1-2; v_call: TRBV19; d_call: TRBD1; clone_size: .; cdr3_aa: CASSPLYGGGANYGYTF; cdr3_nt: TGTGCCAGTAGTCCTCTATATGGAGGGGGCGCAAACTATGGCTACACCTTC
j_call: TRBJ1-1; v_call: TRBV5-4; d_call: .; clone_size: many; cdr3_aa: CASSYWGRDWHEAFF; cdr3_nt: TGTGCCAGCAGCTATTGGGGCCGGGACTGGCATGAAGCTTTCTTT
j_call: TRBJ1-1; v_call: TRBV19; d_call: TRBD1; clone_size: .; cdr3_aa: CASNPDRGYAEAFF; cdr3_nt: TGTGCCAGTAACCCAGACAGGGGGTACGCTGAAGCTTTCTTT
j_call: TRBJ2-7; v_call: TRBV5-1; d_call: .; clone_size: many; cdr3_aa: CASSLDAAVGEQYF; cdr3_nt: TGCGCCAGCAGCTTGGATGCGGCAGTAGGCGAGCAGTACTTC
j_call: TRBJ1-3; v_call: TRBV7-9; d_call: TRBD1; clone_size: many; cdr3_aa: CASSSIQGLSGNTIYF; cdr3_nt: TGTGCCAGCAGCTCGATACAGGGGCTTAGTGGAAACACCATATATTTT